This T cell receptor (beta chain) was sequenced during a study of OX40 agonist ivuxolimab in advanced cancers. J was trimmed by 2 bases and V by 5 bases; bases with no gene match: 11. Germline assignment: CDR1 MNHNY and CDR2 SVGAGI (reference sequence). There are 16 residues in the CDR3. In the case of this clone: Its antigen is undetermined.

General study results and limits: Mean expanded clone counts were higher in CD8+ than CD4+ T cells. Antigen specificity remained undetermined for the expanded peripheral T cells.

Clones were sequenced by immunoSEQ multiplex PCR, and TCRdb holds only the in-frame ones, with some missing. The data show some 60,000 clones, about 89% seen once. Blood sampling took place at baseline, cycle 4 day 1, and cycle 7 day 1. The input for sequencing was CD4+ or CD8+ T cells sorted from blood, taken in a trial of the OX40 agonist ivuxolimab. This clonotype originated in an adult with an advanced solid tumor such as melanoma, head and neck, liver or kidney cancer. The gene calls are TRBV6-6 and TRBJ2-7, with 8 positions matching TRBD2. The CDR3 is CASSPAWSSGTYEQYF. The CDR3 DNA is TGTGCCAGCAGTCCCGCGTGGAGTAGCGGGACCTACGAGCAGTACTTC.